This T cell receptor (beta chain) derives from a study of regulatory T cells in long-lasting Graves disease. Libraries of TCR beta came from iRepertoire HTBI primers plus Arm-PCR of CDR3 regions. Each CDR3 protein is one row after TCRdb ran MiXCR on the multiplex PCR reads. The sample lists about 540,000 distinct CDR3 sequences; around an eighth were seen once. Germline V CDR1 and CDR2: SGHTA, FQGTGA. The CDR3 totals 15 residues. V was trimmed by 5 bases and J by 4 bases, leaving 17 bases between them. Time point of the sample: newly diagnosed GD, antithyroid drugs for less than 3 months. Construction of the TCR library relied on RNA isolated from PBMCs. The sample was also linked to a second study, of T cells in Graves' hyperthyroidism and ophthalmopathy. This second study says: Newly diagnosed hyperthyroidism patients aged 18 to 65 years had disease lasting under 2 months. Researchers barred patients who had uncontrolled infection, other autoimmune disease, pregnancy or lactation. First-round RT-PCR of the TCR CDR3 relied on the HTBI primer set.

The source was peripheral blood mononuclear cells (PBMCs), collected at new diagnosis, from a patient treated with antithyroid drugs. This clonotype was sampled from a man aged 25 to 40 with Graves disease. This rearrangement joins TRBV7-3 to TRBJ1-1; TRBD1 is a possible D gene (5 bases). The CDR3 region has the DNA TGTGCCAGCAGCCCAAATGGGGGACCCGGCACTGAAGCTTTCTTT. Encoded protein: CASSPNGGPGTEAFF.